This is a list of T cell receptor beta chains from one sample in a study of T cell changes during pregnancy in multiple sclerosis. Profiling relied on immunoSEQ multiplex PCR, and the TCRdb table lists in-frame clones only, not all of them. The repertoire holds about 40,000 clones, roughly 94% seen once, with about 1.8% in the top ten. Sequenced material: peripheral blood, taken in the third trimester of pregnancy. All receptors come from a female donor with multiple sclerosis, enrolled in a pregnancy study. CDR3s include the opening cysteine and the closing phenylalanine or tryptophan. Each record gives: clone size, V gene, D gene, J gene, CDR3 protein, CDR3 DNA. D genes are given only for firm matches. The listing skips clone size in some rows; elsewhere it reads once, few, many or a size class.

>once|TRBV14|NA|TRBJ1-1
CASSQEMRRNTEAFF
TGTGCCAGCAGCCAAGAGATGAGGAGGAACACTGAAGCTTTCTTT
>NA|TRBV5-4|TRBD2|TRBJ2-7
CASSREASGSSYEQYF
TGTGCCAGCAGCCGGGAGGCGTCGGGGAGCTCCTACGAGCAGTACTTC
>NA|TRBV7-9|NA|TRBJ2-7
CASSSSPPGSDYEQYF
TGTGCCAGCAGCTCCTCCCCCCCCGGTTCCGACTACGAGCAGTACTTC
>once|TRBV27|TRBD1|TRBJ1-1
CASSLSAGGNTEAFF
TGTGCCAGCAGTTTATCAGCAGGGGGCAACACTGAAGCTTTCTTT
>NA|TRBV28|TRBD1|TRBJ1-2
CASSQDRNYGYTF
TGTGCCAGCAGTCAGGACAGGAACTATGGCTACACCTTC
>NA|TRBV4-1|NA|TRBJ1-5
CASSQEPGSNQPQHF
TGCGCCAGCAGCCAAGAACCGGGAAGCAATCAGCCCCAGCATTTT
>once|TRBV29-1|TRBD2|TRBJ2-3
CSVGVAGGYTQYF
TGCAGCGTTGGTGTAGCGGGAGGATATACGCAGTATTTT
>NA|TRBV29-1|NA|TRBJ2-1
CSVELWEEFF
TGCAGCGTTGAACTATGGGAGGAGTTCTTC
>NA|TRBV10-1|NA|TRBJ1-5
CASRATAESNQPQHF
TGCGCCAGCAGGGCGACAGCAGAGAGCAATCAGCCCCAGCATTTT
>NA|TRBV18|NA|TRBJ1-1
CASSPQQNTEAFF
TGTGCCAGCTCACCACAACAAAACACTGAAGCTTTCTTT
>NA|TRBV5-4|TRBD1|TRBJ1-1
CASSLGGAGGTEAFF
TGTGCCAGCAGCTTGGGGGGCGCAGGGGGCACTGAAGCTTTCTTT
>NA|TRBV7-2|TRBD2|TRBJ2-5
CASRPAGGHQETQYF
TGTGCCAGCAGGCCAGCGGGGGGGCACCAAGAGACCCAGTACTTC
>NA|TRBV11-3|TRBD2|TRBJ2-1
CASRTIAGDKSNEQFF
TGTGCCAGCAGGACTATAGCGGGGGATAAGTCCAATGAGCAGTTCTTC
>NA|TRBV6-5|TRBD2|TRBJ2-7
CASSYSTGGDEQYF
TGTGCCAGCAGTTACTCGACGGGGGGAGACGAGCAGTACTTC
>NA|TRBV28|NA|TRBJ1-1
CASSFPRGGEKAFF
TGTGCCAGCAGTTTCCCTAGGGGGGGCGAAAAAGCTTTCTTT
>NA|TRBV7-2|NA|TRBJ1-2
CASSSDGGGYTF
TGTGCCAGCAGCTCTGATGGAGGTGGCTACACCTTC
>NA|TRBV19|TRBD2|TRBJ2-3
CASSLSGGASTDTQYF
TGTGCCAGTAGTTTGAGCGGGGGGGCCTCCACAGATACGCAGTATTTT
>NA|TRBV19|TRBD1|TRBJ2-1
CASSIFGQGAVEQFF
TGTGCCAGTAGTATCTTTGGACAGGGGGCAGTTGAGCAGTTCTTC
>once|TRBV28|NA|TRBJ2-7
CASRDRGPYEQYF
TGTGCCAGCAGGGATAGAGGTCCCTACGAGCAGTACTTC
>NA|TRBV27|TRBD1|TRBJ1-2
CASSPGGVWDRGRFHGYTF
TGTGCCAGCAGTCCAGGTGGAGTGTGGGACAGGGGGCGATTCCATGGCTACACCTTC
>NA|TRBV6-4|NA|TRBJ2-7
CASSDRGHISYEQYF
TGTGCCAGCAGTGACAGGGGACATATTTCCTACGAGCAGTACTTC
>NA|TRBV7-9|NA|TRBJ1-4
CASSLAVAGQGEKLFF
TGTGCCAGCAGCTTAGCTGTGGCAGGGCAAGGGGAAAAACTGTTTTTT
>NA|TRBV5-5|TRBD1|TRBJ1-6
CASSLVQGTSPLHF
TGTGCCAGCAGCTTGGTACAGGGGACTTCACCCCTCCACTTT
>NA|TRBV7-9|TRBD2|TRBJ2-1
CASSPSIRTSGLSYNEQFF
TGTGCCAGCAGCCCGAGTATTAGGACTAGCGGGCTCTCCTACAATGAGCAGTTCTTC
>NA|TRBV9|NA|TRBJ2-2
CASSPSTVNTGELFF
TGTGCCAGCAGCCCTTCCACAGTCAACACCGGGGAGCTGTTTTTT
>NA|TRBV15|TRBD2|TRBJ2-5
CATSRGTFASGRLLQETQYF
TGTGCCACCAGCAGAGGGACTTTTGCTAGCGGGAGACTCCTCCAAGAGACCCAGTACTTC
>NA|TRBV19|NA|TRBJ2-5
CASSISRQETQYF
TGTGCCAGTAGTATCTCCAGGCAAGAGACCCAGTACTTC
>NA|TRBV5-8|NA|TRBJ1-6
CASSTDIQGSYNSPLHF
TGTGCCAGCAGCACAGACATTCAAGGTTCCTATAATTCACCCCTCCACTTT
>NA|TRBV6-1|NA|TRBJ1-4
CASSGRQSTNEKLFF
TGTGCCAGCAGTGGTCGACAGTCAACTAATGAAAAACTGTTTTTT
>NA|TRBV27|NA|TRBJ2-7
CASNDSPSNYEQYF
TGTGCCAGCAATGATAGTCCCTCAAACTACGAGCAGTACTTC
>NA|TRBV7-9|NA|TRBJ2-7
CASSFLFRGNIYEQYF
TGTGCCAGCAGCTTCTTATTTAGGGGGAATATCTACGAGCAGTACTTC
>NA|TRBV9|TRBD1|TRBJ2-5
CASSARDRGAQETQYF
TGTGCCAGCAGCGCCCGGGACAGGGGGGCCCAAGAGACCCAGTACTTC
>NA|TRBV11-2|TRBD2|TRBJ2-1
CASSFRGLAGGRYNEQFF
TGTGCCAGCAGCTTCCGCGGACTAGCGGGCGGGCGCTACAATGAGCAGTTCTTC
>NA|TRBV7-2|TRBD2|TRBJ2-1
CASSSTPSGGRNEQFF
TGTGCCAGCAGCTCGACCCCTAGCGGGGGGAGGAATGAGCAGTTCTTC
>NA|TRBV6-6|NA|TRBJ1-2
CASMQSDRANYGYTF
TGTGCCAGCATGCAAAGTGACAGAGCTAACTATGGCTACACCTTC
>NA|TRBV2|TRBD1|TRBJ2-5
CASRRTGADGETQYF
TGTGCCAGCAGAAGGACAGGGGCCGATGGGGAGACCCAGTACTTC
>once|TRBV7-9|NA|TRBJ2-5
CASRGLQETQYF
TGTGCCAGCAGGGGACTGCAAGAGACCCAGTACTTC
>NA|TRBV30|TRBD1|TRBJ2-5
CAWRNRDRRETQYF
TGTGCCTGGAGGAACCGGGACAGGAGGGAGACCCAGTACTTC
>once|TRBV9|TRBD2|TRBJ2-2
CASSVVSSGSSGELFF
TGTGCCAGCAGCGTAGTTAGTAGCGGGAGTTCCGGGGAGCTGTTTTTT
>once|TRBV5-6|NA|TRBJ2-7
CASTLTSLLITYEQYF
TGTGCCAGCACCCTGACTAGTTTGCTTATAACCTACGAGCAGTACTTC
>NA|TRBV30|NA|TRBJ2-5
CAWSRLWGPYQETQYF
TGTGCCTGGAGTCGTTTGTGGGGGCCGTACCAAGAGACCCAGTACTTC
>NA|TRBV7-9|NA|TRBJ2-7
CASSFASAEQYF
TGTGCCAGCAGCTTTGCTAGCGCCGAGCAGTACTTC
>NA|TRBV5-5|TRBD1|TRBJ1-2
CASSLGQGEGYTF
TGTGCCAGCAGCTTGGGACAGGGGGAAGGCTACACCTTC
>once|TRBV19|NA|TRBJ1-6
CASSIAGVSPLHF
TGTGCCAGTAGTATAGCGGGTGTCTCACCCCTCCACTTT
>NA|TRBV7-8|NA|TRBJ2-7
CASSLQGRNEQYF
TGTGCCAGCAGCTTACAGGGTAGAAACGAGCAGTACTTC